This T cell receptor beta chain emerged from a study of control samples from healthy donors and cancer patients. This clone was recorded a few times. Clones were read by immunoSEQ multiplex PCR, and TCRdb kept only the in-frame ones, dropping some. In the table there are some 110,000 clones, approximately 90% of which are singletons. Germline V gene data show CDR1 as MRHNA and CDR2 as SNTAGT. Trimming took 0 bases from V and 4 from J, leaving 15 bases between them. The CDR3 sequence is 16 residues long. This rearrangement joins TRBV6-4 to TRBJ1-2; a weak D match, TRBD1 (5 bases). The source of this sequence is a woman aged 65 to 85 in good health. What was sequenced was blood. The CDR3 region has the DNA TGTGCCAGCAGTGACTCGATTGGCGGGGGTGGCTATGGCTACACCTTC. Protein sequence: CASSDSIGGGGYGYTF.